The 2 T cell receptor beta chains presented below share a single source sample, sequenced in a study of shared clonotypes between healthy human individuals. Generated by immunoSEQ multiplex PCR, the TCRdb table keeps only in-frame clones and is missing some. The sample includes approximately 500,000 clones, over 75% seen only once; the top ten take over 9.5%. Source material: PBMCs. All receptors derive from a middle-aged woman in good health. Some clones in this sample may be carry-over from other donors' samples.

This chain connects TRBV29-1 to TRBJ2-3; 8 nucleotides match TRBD2. The J segment lost 2 bases and the V segment lost 8 bases, leaving 6 bases of the junction unmatched. CDR1 and CDR2 from the germline V gene are SQVTM and ANQGSEA. CDR3 length: 13 residues. CDR3 in DNA: TGCAGCTTCCGGGAGGGCCCCACAGATACGCAGTATTTT. This sequence encodes CSFREGPTDTQYF.

A few counts support this clone. V and J are TRBV7-8 and TRBJ2-1, with D possibly being TRBD1 (5 bases). The CDR3 is 13 amino acids. In germline, CDR1 is SGHVS, CDR2 FQNEAQ. Trimming cost V 5 bases and J 6 bases, with 11 bases left between them. The CDR3 region has the DNA TGTGCCAGCAGCCCATCCCAGGGCAATGAGCAGTTCTTC. Translating it yields CASSPSQGNEQFF.